This passage covers 4 T cell receptor beta chains from one sample sequenced in a study of blood T cells in healthy people across ages. It was with a sample-barcoded 5' primer and a J-beta primer mix that a second PCR of roughly 7 to 12 cycles was run. TCRdb re-analysed the 5' RACE reads in MiXCR, keeping a single row per CDR3 protein. The top ten clones hold approximately 2.1% of a sample with 1.5 million to 2 million distinct CDR3 sequences, roughly 49% of them seen once. The sequenced sample was blood. The receptors derive from a woman aged 40 to 49 in good health.

The chain couples TRBV29-1 to TRBJ1-2; D is undetermined. CDR3 length: 13 residues. The germline gives CDR1 SQVTM, CDR2 ANQGSEA. Deletions cut 6 bases from V and 2 bases from J, with 13 bases between. The CDR3 loop is CSVPGRENYGYTF. The CDR3 region has the DNA TGCAGCGTACCTGGGCGGGAAAACTATGGCTACACCTTC.

The table lists this clonotype with a count of one. J is TRBJ1-5 and V is TRBV2; D not resolved. V dropped 7 bases and J dropped 2 bases, with 18 bases sitting between them. This CDR3 is built from 16 residues. In germline, CDR1 is SNHLY, CDR2 FYNNEI. CDR3 bases: TGTGCCAGCACCCGAGGAGGAACCGGGGGCAATCAGCCCCAGCATTTT. This translates into CASTRGGTGGNQPQHF.

The rearrangement uses TRBV27 and TRBJ1-2; possibly TRBD1 for D (5 bases). Germline CDR1 MNHEY, CDR2 SMNVEV (reference sequence). There are 14 residues in the CDR3. V shed 3 bases and J shed 8 bases, with 16 bases lying between them. In nucleotides, the CDR3 is TGTGCCAGCAGTTTCCTCAGGGATATGGGCGGCTACACCTTC. Protein product: CASSFLRDMGGYTF.

The chain employs TRBV7-8 and TRBJ2-4, with TRBD2 matching over 7 bases. This CDR3 spans 17 amino acids. The germline V gene encodes CDR1 SGHVS and CDR2 FQNEAQ. V shed 1 base, J shed 0 bases, and the junction held 6 bases outside the gene matches. CDR3 coding DNA: TGTGCCAGCAGCTTAGTTGCGGGGGAAGTAGCCAAAAACATTCAGTACTTC. Its translation is CASSLVAGEVAKNIQYF.